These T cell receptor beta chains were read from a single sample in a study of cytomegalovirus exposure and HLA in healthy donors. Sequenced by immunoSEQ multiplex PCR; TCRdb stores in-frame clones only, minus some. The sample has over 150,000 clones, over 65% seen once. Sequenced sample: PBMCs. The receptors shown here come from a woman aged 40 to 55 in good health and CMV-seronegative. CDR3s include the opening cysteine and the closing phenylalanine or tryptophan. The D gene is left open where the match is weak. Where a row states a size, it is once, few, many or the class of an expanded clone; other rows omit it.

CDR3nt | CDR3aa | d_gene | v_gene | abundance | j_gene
TGTGCCAGCAGTCCGGGACAGGGTAGTTCACCCCTCCACTTT | CASSPGQGSSPLHF | TRBD1 | TRBV28 | - | TRBJ1-6
TGTGCCAGCAGTTCTAGGACAGGGGGCAGAGAGCAGTACTTC | CASSSRTGGREQYF | TRBD1 | TRBV6-6 | - | TRBJ2-5
TGTGCCAGCAGCCCTGCCCCCCTCGGTGAGCAGTTCTTC | CASSPAPLGEQFF | - | TRBV7-9 | - | TRBJ2-1
TGCAGTGCTAGAGACAGCGCGGAGGCTTTCTTT | CSARDSAEAFF | - | TRBV20-1 | - | TRBJ1-1
TGTGCCAGCAGTCCCGAGACTGGGGCCAACGTCCTGACTTTC | CASSPETGANVLTF | - | TRBV6-4 | once | TRBJ2-6
TGTGCCAGCAGGGGGTTAGCGACGAGGGATTCACCCCTCCACTTT | CASRGLATRDSPLHF | - | TRBV6-4 | - | TRBJ1-6
TGTGCCAGCAGCTTAGAGCCGGTGAGCTCCTACGAGCAGTACTTC | CASSLEPVSSYEQYF | - | TRBV7-8 | - | TRBJ2-7
TGTGCCAGCAGCAGAACAGGGCTTAGTCAGCCCCAGCATTTT | CASSRTGLSQPQHF | - | TRBV6-6 | - | TRBJ1-5
TGTGCCAGCAGTTTGCAGGGGGCCTCTAATGAAAAACTGTTTTTT | CASSLQGASNEKLFF | TRBD1 | TRBV6-5 | few | TRBJ1-4
TGTGCCAGCAGCTGGGGGACAGCCTCCTACGAGCAGTACTTC | CASSWGTASYEQYF | TRBD1 | TRBV5-4 | few | TRBJ2-7
TGTGCCAGCAGCCTACGGACAGGGGGACGCGAAAAACTGTTTTTT | CASSLRTGGREKLFF | TRBD1 | TRBV5-6 | few | TRBJ1-4
TGTGCCAGCGCCCTCGGGAGGAACACTGAAGCTTTCTTT | CASALGRNTEAFF | - | TRBV28 | - | TRBJ1-1
TGTGCCATCAGTGACGGGGGTACCAGTTCCACAGATACGCAGTATTTT | CAISDGGTSSTDTQYF | - | TRBV10-3 | - | TRBJ2-3
TGTGCCAGCCACCGGAGCACAGGGGGACGTCAGCCCCAGCATTTT | CASHRSTGGRQPQHF | TRBD1 | TRBV28 | - | TRBJ1-5
TGTGCCAGCACTCCCTGGGGCGTGGCCTCTGGAAACACCATATATTTT | CASTPWGVASGNTIYF | - | TRBV6-6 | - | TRBJ1-3
TGTGCCAGCAGTGGACAAAACGGGGAGCTGTTTTTT | CASSGQNGELFF | - | TRBV6-6 | - | TRBJ2-2
TGTGCCAGCAGCCATAGTGTCAGGGGCAGTAACTATGGCTACACCTTC | CASSHSVRGSNYGYTF | - | TRBV14 | - | TRBJ1-2
TGTGCCAGCTGCACAGGGGGCACTAATGAAAAACTGTTTTTT | CASCTGGTNEKLFF | TRBD1 | TRBV28 | - | TRBJ1-4
TGTGCTAGTGCCCCTCAGGGAATCTATGGCTACACCTTC | CASAPQGIYGYTF | - | TRBV12-5 | - | TRBJ1-2
TGCGCCAGCTCCCTAGATAACACTGAAGCTTTCTTT | CASSLDNTEAFF | - | TRBV10-1 | - | TRBJ1-1
TGTGCCAGCAGTTACTCCCGGGCAGGGGGCACTGAAGCTTTCTTT | CASSYSRAGGTEAFF | TRBD1 | TRBV6-5 | - | TRBJ1-1
TGCGCCAGCAGCGCGACTAGCGACACCTACAATGAGCAGTTCTTC | CASSATSDTYNEQFF | TRBD2 | TRBV5-1 | - | TRBJ2-1
TGCGCCAGCAGCCAAGATCGAGAGACCCAGTACTTC | CASSQDRETQYF | - | TRBV4-1 | - | TRBJ2-5
TGCGCCAGCAGCTTGTACGGGGAAGCAACTAATGAAAAACTGTTTTTT | CASSLYGEATNEKLFF | - | TRBV5-1 | - | TRBJ1-4
TGTGCTAGCAGCTTAGCGCTCACCCACAGGGACGAGCAGTACTTC | CASSLALTHRDEQYF | - | TRBV7-7 | - | TRBJ2-7
TGTGCCAGCAGTTCCGGGGGGATCAATGAGCAGTTCTTC | CASSSGGINEQFF | TRBD2 | TRBV6-5 | - | TRBJ2-1
TGCGCCAGCAGTCCCGGGACAAATGAAAAACTGTTTTTT | CASSPGTNEKLFF | - | TRBV10-1 | - | TRBJ1-4
TGTGCCAGCAGCGTCTCCGGGACTAGCGGGAGGGGAGAGACCCAGTACTTC | CASSVSGTSGRGETQYF | TRBD2 | TRBV9 | - | TRBJ2-5
TGTGCCAGCAGCGTAGGCGGGCGGGGGAGCACCGGGGAGCTGTTTTTT | CASSVGGRGSTGELFF | TRBD2 | TRBV9 | - | TRBJ2-2
TGCGCCAGCAGCTTGGGTGGGACAGGGACTACCTACGAGCAGTACTTC | CASSLGGTGTTYEQYF | TRBD1 | TRBV5-1 | - | TRBJ2-7
TGTGCCAGCAGCTTAAGGACAAACATACAAGAGACCCAGTACTTC | CASSLRTNIQETQYF | - | TRBV7-2 | - | TRBJ2-5
TGTGCCAGCAGCTTGACCCAGGGACTGGCCGGCTACACCTTC | CASSLTQGLAGYTF | - | TRBV5-6 | - | TRBJ1-2
TGTGCCAGCAGTTCAGGCGGCGGGCGGCCCCAGCATTTT | CASSSGGGRPQHF | - | TRBV2 | - | TRBJ1-5
TGTGCCTGGAGTCAGGGACATCAGAACACTGAAGCTTTCTTT | CAWSQGHQNTEAFF | - | TRBV30 | - | TRBJ1-1
TGTGCCATCCGGAGGGCGTCAAACACCGGGGAGCTGTTTTTT | CAIRRASNTGELFF | - | TRBV10-3 | - | TRBJ2-2
TGTGCCAGCAGCCTGATACAGGGAGATGGCTACACCTTC | CASSLIQGDGYTF | - | TRBV6-5 | - | TRBJ1-2
TGCGCCAGCAGCCACCTAGCGGGAGGGGGTTACGAGCAGTACTTC | CASSHLAGGGYEQYF | TRBD2 | TRBV4-1 | few | TRBJ2-7
TGCGCCAGCAGTGCCGCGGGGGGTTCCCAGCATTTT | CASSAAGGSQHF | - | TRBV10-2 | - | TRBJ1-5
TGTGCCAGTAGTACGAATCAGGGGGTTGGGACTGGAAACACCATATATTTT | CASSTNQGVGTGNTIYF | TRBD1 | TRBV19 | - | TRBJ1-3
TGTGCCAGCAGCCAAGATCCAGGTTCGAACACTGAAGCTTTCTTT | CASSQDPGSNTEAFF | - | TRBV14 | few | TRBJ1-1
TGTGCCAGCAGCTTAGGACACCCGGTTGGGGAGACCCAGTACTTC | CASSLGHPVGETQYF | - | TRBV6-1 | - | TRBJ2-5